This TCR beta chain was identified in a study of graft-versus-host responses after intestinal transplantation. About the study: Uniformly, recipients were administered anti-thymocyte globulin induction with subsequent tacrolimus and steroids for two to three years. Study outcomes and limitations: High graft-versus-host to host-versus-graft clonal ratios were found in allografts of patients who had graft-donor T cell macrochimerism. Among recipient marrow samples, GvH clones were found; some appeared first in ileum or blood. Peak GvH clone levels in circulation were associated with early post-transplant HvG declines.

Looked up from germline, CDR1 is SGHNT and CDR2 is YYREEE (reference sequence). Trimming removed 4 bases at V and 0 bases at J, with 14 bases between. The CDR3 contains 16 residues. This clone came up once. The antigen remains undetermined. Libraries were prepared by immunoSEQ multiplex PCR; TCRdb keeps only in-frame clonotypes and omits some of them. This table holds about 7,700 clones, 95% to 98% found once. V and J are TRBV5-4 and TRBJ2-1, with D perhaps given as TRBD1 or TRBD2 (5 bases each). This TCR was recovered from a human patient who received an intestinal transplant, so some T cells may come from the graft donor. The source material was PBMCs, sampled 23 days after intestinal transplant. CDR3 sequence (DNA): TGTGCCAGCAGCCTGGATTGGGACCTCTCCTACAATGAGCAGTTCTTC. Its translation: CASSLDWDLSYNEQFF.